These 17 T cell receptor beta chains share one sample of origin, sequenced in a study of blood T cell repertoires in COVID-19. The repertoire was sequenced with immunoSEQ multiplex PCR; TCRdb's copy has only in-frame clones and lacks some. This table has around 400,000 clones, approximately 87% appearing once. Sequencing was performed on peripheral blood. The origin of the receptors is an older woman with COVID-19, enrolled during active disease.

This clone was observed a handful of times. The chain combines TRBV24-1 with TRBJ2-3; no definite D call. The germline V and J ends were trimmed by 2 bases and 0 bases, with 14 bases remaining between them. Germline CDR1 and CDR2: KGHDR and SFDVKD. The CDR3 loop spans 17 amino acids. The CDR3 spells CATSDYGLSLSTDTQYF. In DNA form, the CDR3 reads TGTGCCACCAGTGATTATGGTCTATCACTCAGCACAGATACGCAGTATTTT.

The CDR3 here is CASSPRVEVTEAFF. CDR3 sequence (DNA): TGTGCCAGCTCACCCAGGGTCGAGGTGACTGAAGCTTTCTTT. The rearrangement joins TRBV18 to TRBJ1-1, with D possibly being TRBD1 (5 bases). CDR1 and CDR2 from the germline V gene are KGHSH and LQKENI. The germline V and J ends were trimmed by 3 bases and 5 bases, with 13 bases remaining between them. CDR3 size: 14 residues.

The V and J genes are TRBV6-5 and TRBJ2-7; 9 positions match TRBD1. Germline CDR1 reads MNHEY; CDR2 reads SVGAGI. The V segment lost 6 bases and the J segment 5 bases; nucleotides outside the gene matches: 8. This CDR3 is built from 14 residues. The CDR3 loop is CASSTTGGGNEQYF. CDR3 nucleotides: TGTGCCAGCAGCACGACAGGGGGTGGTAACGAGCAGTACTTC.

V gene TRBV19 combines with J gene TRBJ1-6; D remains unclear. CDR3 length equals 14 residues. Trimming shortened V by 7 bases and J by 0 bases, and 7 bases separated the two germline ends. Germline V gene sequence: CDR1 LNHDA, CDR2 SQIVND (reference sequence). The CDR3 protein is CASKASSYNSPLHF. In nucleotides, the CDR3 is TGTGCCAGTAAAGCGAGCTCCTATAATTCACCCCTCCACTTT.

As DNA, the CDR3 is TGTGCCAGCAGTTACCGGAGACAGGGCGGGGGCTACACCTTC. The encoded protein is CASSYRRQGGGYTF. This sequence joins TRBV6-5 and TRBJ1-2, with 7 bases matching TRBD1. The V gene's germline CDR1 is MNHEY and CDR2 SVGAGI. Trimming took 2 bases from V and 8 from J; bases not matched to a gene: 8. CDR3 length equals 14 residues.

V usage is TRBV28 and J usage is TRBJ1-3, with a possible D match to TRBD1 (5 bases). Deletions cut 6 bases from V and 0 bases from J, with 12 bases between. Germline-derived CDR1 and CDR2 are MDHEN and SYDVKM. The length of the CDR3 is 15 residues. The CDR3 region has the DNA TGTGCCAGCAGCCTACAGGCGCCCTCTGGAAACACCATATATTTT. Translated: CASSLQAPSGNTIYF.

The rearrangement uses TRBV9 and TRBJ2-2, with 7 bases that match TRBD1. The CDR3 is made up of 15 amino acids. With V trimmed by 3 bases and J by 0 bases, 2 bases remained unmatched. Germline lookup yields CDR1 SGDLS and CDR2 YYNGEE. The CDR3 loop is CASSAGTANTGELFF. Here the CDR3 DNA reads TGTGCCAGCAGCGCCGGGACAGCGAACACCGGGGAGCTGTTTTTT.

The chain employs TRBV9 and TRBJ2-2, with 7 bases that match TRBD1. Germline CDR1 and CDR2: SGDLS and YYNGEE. The CDR3 totals 15 residues. J gave up 6 bases and V 5 bases, and 10 bases lay outside the gene matches. The CDR3 coding sequence is TGTGCCAGCAGGCAACAGGGGAGAGACTCCGGGGAGCTGTTTTTT. Translating gives CASRQQGRDSGELFF.

The CDR3 reads CSVRTPGQGRDTQYF. As DNA, the CDR3 is TGCAGCGTTAGGACCCCGGGACAGGGGAGAGATACGCAGTATTTT. V usage is TRBV29-1 and J usage is TRBJ2-3; 10 nucleotides align to TRBD1. CDR3 length: 15 amino acids. Germline V gene lookup returns CDR1 SQVTM and CDR2 ANQGSEA. The V and J ends lost 5 bases and 5 bases, in that order; junction bases with no gene match: 10.

This clone was recorded once. V and J are TRBV3-1 (or the pseudogene TRBV3-2) and TRBJ1-1; 8 bases map to TRBD1. There are 14 residues in the CDR3. Germline CDR1 reads LGHDT; CDR2 reads YNNKEL (reference sequence). Losses at the gene ends were 1 base for V and 6 bases for J; bases not matched to a gene: 4. CDR3 region: CASSQVAGGSEAFF. As DNA, the CDR3 is TGTGCCAGCAGCCAAGTGGCAGGGGGCTCTGAAGCTTTCTTT.

The chain combines TRBV5-5 with TRBJ2-3; 10 nucleotides line up with TRBD1. V shed 2 bases and J 6 bases; nucleotides not matched to a gene: 9. The CDR3 extends over 16 amino acids. Germline V gene data show CDR1 as SGHKS and CDR2 as YYEKEE (reference sequence). CDR3 region: CASSLDRGRVADTQYF. CDR3 sequence (DNA): TGTGCCAGCAGCTTAGACAGGGGGCGAGTCGCGGATACGCAGTATTTT.

The chain employs TRBV11-2 and TRBJ1-2; weak D call: TRBD1 (5 bases). Trimming took 2 bases from V and 4 from J, leaving 11 bases between them. This CDR3 has 14 residues. Germline CDR1 and CDR2: SGHAT and FQNNGV. CDR3 sequence: CASSLQAGIYGYTF. CDR3 nucleotides: TGTGCCAGCAGCTTACAGGCAGGGATCTATGGCTACACCTTC.

Only one count was recorded for this clone. This rearrangement joins TRBV3-1 (or the pseudogene TRBV3-2) to TRBJ1-1, with D unresolved. This CDR3 has 13 residues. V lost 7 bases to trimming and J lost 10 bases, with 19 bases between them. Per germline, CDR1 LGHDT and CDR2 YNNKEL (reference sequence). The CDR3: CASKMEGARRAFF. The CDR3 DNA reads as TGTGCCAGCAAGATGGAGGGAGCGCGACGAGCTTTCTTT.

The rearrangement uses TRBV19 and TRBJ1-1; TRBD1 is a possible D gene (6 bases). The CDR3 is 15 residues long. V was pared by 7 bases and J by 0 bases, with 15 bases between. The germline CDR1 and CDR2 sequences are LNHDA and SQIVND (reference sequence). In DNA form, the CDR3 reads TGTGCCAGTAAGGGGGTATACCTCGTGAACACTGAAGCTTTCTTT. It encodes CASKGVYLVNTEAFF.

The chain uses TRBV30 and TRBJ2-2; weak D call: TRBD1 (6 bases). V lost 5 bases, J lost 5 bases, and 12 bases lay in between. Germline lookup yields CDR1 GTSNPN and CDR2 SVGIG (reference sequence). This CDR3 spans 13 amino acids. CDR3: CAWGQRMTGELFF. The CDR3 coding sequence is TGTGCCTGGGGACAGAGGATGACCGGGGAGCTGTTTTTT.

The gene calls are TRBV2 and TRBJ1-5, with 7 bases aligning to TRBD1. The CDR3 consists of 14 residues. Germline lookup yields CDR1 SNHLY and CDR2 FYNNEI. V lost 5 bases to trimming and J lost 5 bases; unmatched junction nucleotides: 6. CDR3 loop: CASSRDRSYQPQHF. CDR3 nucleotide sequence: TGTGCCAGCAGTCGGGACAGAAGTTATCAGCCCCAGCATTTT.

The chain couples TRBV2 to TRBJ2-5; the D gene is possibly TRBD1 (6 bases). The CDR3 loop spans 12 amino acids. V was pared by 7 bases and J by 9 bases, with 15 bases between. Germline V lookup: CDR1 SNHLY, CDR2 FYNNEI. The CDR3 DNA sequence: TGTGCCAGCACTACAGCCCCAGGGGCCCAGTACTTC. It codes for CASTTAPGAQYF.